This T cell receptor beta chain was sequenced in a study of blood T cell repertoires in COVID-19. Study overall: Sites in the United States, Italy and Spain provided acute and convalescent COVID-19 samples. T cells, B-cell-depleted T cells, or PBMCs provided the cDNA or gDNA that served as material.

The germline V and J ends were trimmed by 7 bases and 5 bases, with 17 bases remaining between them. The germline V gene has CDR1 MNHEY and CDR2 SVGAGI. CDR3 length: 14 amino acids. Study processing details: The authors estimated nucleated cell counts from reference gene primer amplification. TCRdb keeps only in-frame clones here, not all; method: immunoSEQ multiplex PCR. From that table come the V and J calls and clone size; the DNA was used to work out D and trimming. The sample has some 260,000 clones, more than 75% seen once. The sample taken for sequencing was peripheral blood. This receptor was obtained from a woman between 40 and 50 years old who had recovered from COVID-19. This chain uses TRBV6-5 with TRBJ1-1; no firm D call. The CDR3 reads CASTTSAAGTEAFF. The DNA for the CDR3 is TGTGCCAGCACCACTTCGGCGGCGGGGACTGAAGCTTTCTTT.